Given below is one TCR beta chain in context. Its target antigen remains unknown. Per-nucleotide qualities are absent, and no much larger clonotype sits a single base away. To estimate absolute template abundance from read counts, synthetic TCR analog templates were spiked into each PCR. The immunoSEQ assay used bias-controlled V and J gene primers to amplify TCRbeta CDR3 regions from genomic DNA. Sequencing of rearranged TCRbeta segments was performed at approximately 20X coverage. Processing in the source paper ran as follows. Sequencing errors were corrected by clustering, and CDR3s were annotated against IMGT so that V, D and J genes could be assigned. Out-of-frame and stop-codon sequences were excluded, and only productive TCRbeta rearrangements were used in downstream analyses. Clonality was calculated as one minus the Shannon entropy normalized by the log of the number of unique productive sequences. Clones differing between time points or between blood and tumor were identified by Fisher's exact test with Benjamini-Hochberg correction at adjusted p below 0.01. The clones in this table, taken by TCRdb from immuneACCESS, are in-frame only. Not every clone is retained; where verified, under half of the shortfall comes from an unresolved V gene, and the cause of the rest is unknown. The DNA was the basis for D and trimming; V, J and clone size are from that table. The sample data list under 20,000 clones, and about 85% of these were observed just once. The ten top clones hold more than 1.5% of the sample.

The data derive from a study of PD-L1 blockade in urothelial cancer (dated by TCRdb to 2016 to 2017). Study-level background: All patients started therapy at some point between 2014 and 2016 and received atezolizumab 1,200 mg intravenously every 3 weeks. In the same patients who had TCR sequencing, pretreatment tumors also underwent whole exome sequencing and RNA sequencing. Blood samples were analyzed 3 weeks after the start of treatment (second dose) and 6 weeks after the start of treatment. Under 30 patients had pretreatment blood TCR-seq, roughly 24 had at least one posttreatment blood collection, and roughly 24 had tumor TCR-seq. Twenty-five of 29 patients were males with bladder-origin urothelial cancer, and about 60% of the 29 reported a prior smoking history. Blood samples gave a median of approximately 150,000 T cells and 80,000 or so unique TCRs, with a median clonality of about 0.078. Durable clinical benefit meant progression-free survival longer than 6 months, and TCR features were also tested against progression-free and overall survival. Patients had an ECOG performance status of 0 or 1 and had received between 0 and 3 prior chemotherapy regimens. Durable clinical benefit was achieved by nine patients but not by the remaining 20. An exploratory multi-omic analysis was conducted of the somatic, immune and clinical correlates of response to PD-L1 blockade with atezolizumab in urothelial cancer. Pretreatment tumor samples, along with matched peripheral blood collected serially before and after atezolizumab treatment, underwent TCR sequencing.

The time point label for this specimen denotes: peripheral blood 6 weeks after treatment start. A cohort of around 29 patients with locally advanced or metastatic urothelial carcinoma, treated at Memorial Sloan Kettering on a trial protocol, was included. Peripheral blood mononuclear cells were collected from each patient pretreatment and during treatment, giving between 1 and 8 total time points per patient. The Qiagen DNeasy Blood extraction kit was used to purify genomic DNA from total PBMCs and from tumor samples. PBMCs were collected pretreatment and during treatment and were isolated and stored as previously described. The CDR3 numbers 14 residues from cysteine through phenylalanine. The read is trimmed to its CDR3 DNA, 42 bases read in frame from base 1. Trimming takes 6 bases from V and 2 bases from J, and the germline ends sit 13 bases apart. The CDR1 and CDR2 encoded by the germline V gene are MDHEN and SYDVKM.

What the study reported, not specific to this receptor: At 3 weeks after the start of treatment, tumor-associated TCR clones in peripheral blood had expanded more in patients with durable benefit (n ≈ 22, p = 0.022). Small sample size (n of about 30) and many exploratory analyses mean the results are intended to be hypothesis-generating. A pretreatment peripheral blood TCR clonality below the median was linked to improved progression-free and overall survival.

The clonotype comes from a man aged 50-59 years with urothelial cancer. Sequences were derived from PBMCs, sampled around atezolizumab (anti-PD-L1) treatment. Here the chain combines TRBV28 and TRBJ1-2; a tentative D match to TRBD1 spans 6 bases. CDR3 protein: CASSTYTGNYGYTF. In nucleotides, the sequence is TGTGCCAGCAGCACCTATACAGGGAACTATGGCTACACCTTC.